These 23 T cell receptor beta chains originate from one sample sequenced in a study of T-cell memory formation after mild COVID-19. TCRdb passed the 5' RACE reads through MiXCR, listing each CDR3 protein once. The top ten hold 7% to 9% of the sample, which has fewer than 600,000 distinct CDR3 sequences, roughly 21% seen once. The sequenced material came from PBMCs or a T cell subset sorted from them (not recorded which). The receptors stem from an adult woman who had mild COVID-19 (a few samples of this study predate the infection). Cell type and time point are not known.

This clonotype was detected ten times or more. V gene TRBV6-2 or TRBV6-3 combines with J gene TRBJ2-1; D is unresolved. The germline V gene has CDR1 MNHEY and CDR2 SVGEGT. The CDR3 spans 15 residues. V was pared by 6 bases and J by 2 bases, with 14 bases between. CDR3 DNA: TGTGCCAGCAGAGTTAATGTTCGTACCTACAATGAGCAGTTCTTC. As protein: CASRVNVRTYNEQFF.

J is TRBJ2-7 and V is TRBV4-3; 10 nucleotides match TRBD2. Trimming at V came to 0 bases and at J to 5 bases, leaving 4 bases not matched to a gene. The V gene's germline CDR1 is LGHNA and CDR2 YSLEER. This CDR3 has 15 residues. The CDR3 sequence is CASSQDPSGRNEQYF. The CDR3 DNA reads TGCGCCAGCAGCCAAGACCCTAGCGGGAGAAACGAGCAGTACTTC.

The V call is TRBV15, the J call TRBJ2-7, with 7 bases identical to TRBD1. Trimming removed 0 bases from V and 2 bases from J; junction bases left unmatched: 10. The CDR3 spans 17 residues. In germline, CDR1 is LNHNV, CDR2 YYDKDF (reference sequence). CDR3 DNA: TGTGCCACCAGCAGAGATCTTAGGACAGGCGTTACCTACGAGCAGTACTTC. Translated: CATSRDLRTGVTYEQYF. Filled out from reference TRBV15 and TRBJ2-7, the complete variable domain reads DAMVIQNPRYQVTQFGKPVTLSCSQTLNHNVMYWYQQKSSQAPKLLFHYYDKDFNNEADTPDNFQSRRPNTSFCFLDIRSPGLGDTAMYLCATSRDLRTGVTYEQYFGPGTRLTVT.

This rearrangement joins TRBV12-3 or TRBV12-4 to TRBJ2-7; perhaps TRBD1 as D (6 bases). Trimming left V 7 bases short and J 1 base short, with 23 bases between. The CDR3 consists of 17 residues. CDR3 in amino acids: CASIKPRPTGGSYEQYF. CDR3 coding DNA: TGTGCCAGCATCAAACCACGCCCGACAGGTGGGTCCTACGAGCAGTACTTC.

V and J are TRBV11-2 and TRBJ2-7; 12 bases align to TRBD2. Trimming cost V 1 base and J 4 bases; bases outside gene matches: 5. Germline assignment: CDR1 SGHAT and CDR2 FQNNGV. This CDR3 is 16 amino acids long. The CDR3 DNA reads TGTGCCAGCAGCTTAGGGGTGACTAGCGGGGGATACGAGCAGTACTTC. As protein: CASSLGVTSGGYEQYF.

The chain couples TRBV6-5 to TRBJ1-2, with D perhaps matching TRBD1 (5 bases). CDR1 is MNHEY, CDR2 SVGAGI, per germline. This CDR3 contains 14 residues. V gave up 6 bases and J gave up 5 bases, with 16 bases separating them. CDR3 nucleotides: TGTGCCAGCAGAAGGTCAGGGAGGGAGTATGGCTACACCTTC. It yields the protein CASRRSGREYGYTF.

This clonotype turned up a few times. The chain is built from TRBV19 and TRBJ1-1; unclear D gene. The germline V and J ends were trimmed by 11 bases and 5 bases, with 15 bases remaining between them. CDR1 and CDR2 (germline): LNHDA, SQIVND (reference sequence). The CDR3 extends over 12 amino acids. This chain's CDR3 is CAAWGRETEAFF. For the CDR3, the DNA is TGTGCCGCGTGGGGAAGGGAAACTGAAGCTTTCTTT.

This clonotype has more than one count but fewer than ten. The J gene is TRBJ2-1, the V gene TRBV12-3 or TRBV12-4, with 8 bases matching TRBD1. CDR3 length equals 14 residues. V trimming: 7 bases; J trimming: 6 bases; junction bases outside the gene matches: 8. The CDR3 bases are TGTGCCAGCAAAGGGGACAGGTTGATCAATGAGCAGTTCTTC. Its translation is CASKGDRLINEQFF.

The chain has TRBV9 and TRBJ1-2; 9 bases agree with TRBD1. Germline CDR1 SGDLS, CDR2 YYNGEE. The CDR3 totals 14 residues. J was trimmed by 6 bases and V by 2 bases; bases with no gene match: 5. The CDR3 is CASSVTGGLNGYTF. The CDR3 DNA reads TGTGCCAGCAGCGTCACAGGGGGCCTAAATGGCTACACCTTC.

This clonotype has a handful of counts. The chain combines TRBV11-2 with TRBJ2-1; 11 bases fit TRBD2. CDR1 SGHAT and CDR2 FQNNGV come from the germline V gene. The length of the CDR3 is 14 residues. V lost 4 bases to trimming and J lost 11 bases; unmatched junction nucleotides: 7. The CDR3 DNA reads TGTGCCAGCAGCTCGGGACTAGCGGTTGGTAAGCAGTTCTTC. It codes for CASSSGLAVGKQFF.

The chain combines TRBV5-4 with TRBJ1-2, with D possibly being TRBD1 (6 bases). Germline lookup yields CDR1 SGHNT and CDR2 YYREEE (reference sequence). The CDR3 runs to 15 residues. V lost 3 bases to trimming and J lost 1 base, with 13 bases between them. DNA of the CDR3: TGTGCCAGCAGCTCCGGGACATCATTTAACTATGGCTACACCTTC. It specifies CASSSGTSFNYGYTF.

This clonotype occurred a few times. Germline is not matched at one junction end, which may reflect a read error. V and J are TRBV12-3 or TRBV12-4 and TRBJ2-1; the match to TRBD2 covers 11 bases. The CDR3 is made up of 15 amino acids. In DNA, the CDR3 is TGTGCCAGCAGTATAGCGGGAGGGCCCGGTAATGAGCAGTTCTTC. Encoded protein: CASSIAGGPGNEQFF.

This chain uses TRBV10-3 with TRBJ1-2; maybe TRBD1 (5 bases). V was clipped by 10 bases and J by 0 bases, with 15 bases between them. The germline gives CDR1 ENHRY, CDR2 SYGVKD. The CDR3 spans 14 residues. The CDR3 spells CATMGETSNYGYTF. The DNA of the CDR3 is TGTGCCACCATGGGGGAGACCTCTAACTATGGCTACACCTTC.

The chain employs TRBV7-9 and TRBJ1-6, with a tentative D call TRBD1 (6 bases). This CDR3 spans 15 amino acids. Germline CDR1 SEHNR, CDR2 FQNEAQ (reference sequence). Trimming left V 4 bases short and J 8 bases short, with 15 bases between. The CDR3 loop is CASSSLRTAYSPLHF. The CDR3 DNA reads TGTGCCAGCAGCTCACTGCGGACAGCTTATTCACCCCTCCACTTT.

The chain combines TRBV20-1 with TRBJ1-2, with 7 positions matching TRBD1. The CDR3 is 15 amino acids. Per germline, CDR1 DFQATT and CDR2 SNEGSKA (reference sequence). V was clipped by 0 bases and J by 8 bases; unmatched bases: 12. CDR3 loop: CSARDDREGRGGYTF. Here the CDR3 DNA reads TGCAGTGCTAGAGACGACAGGGAAGGACGGGGAGGCTACACCTTC.

This clonotype was seen at least ten times. The chain employs TRBV5-1 and TRBJ2-1; weak D call: TRBD1 (6 bases). Trimming pared 3 bases from V and 2 bases from J, leaving 12 bases between. The CDR3 runs to 15 residues. CDR1 and CDR2 (germline): SGHRS, YFSETQ. The CDR3 loop reads CASSSTGTPYNEQFF. CDR3 bases: TGCGCCAGCAGCTCTACCGGGACACCCTACAATGAGCAGTTCTTC. The variable domain in full, completed from reference TRBV5-1 and TRBJ2-1, reads KAGVTQTPRYLIKTRGQQVTLSCSPISGHRSVSWYQQTPGQGLQFLFEYFSETQRNKGNFPGRFSGRQFSNSRSEMNVSTLELGDSALYLCASSSTGTPYNEQFFGPGTRLTVL.

This sequence joins TRBV5-1 and TRBJ2-2; D unresolved. Trimming removed 5 bases from V and 0 bases from J, with 20 bases in between. The CDR3 is made up of 18 amino acids. Germline-derived CDR1 and CDR2 are SGHRS and YFSETQ. The CDR3 sequence is CASRLTYGDAANTGELFF. The CDR3 nucleotides are TGCGCCAGCAGACTGACGTATGGGGATGCCGCGAACACCGGGGAGCTGTTTTTT.

V usage is TRBV7-2 and J usage is TRBJ2-7; 8 bases line up with TRBD1. CDR1 and CDR2 (germline): SGHTA, FQGNSA. CDR3 length: 13 amino acids. Unmatched junction bases numbered 4, after V lost 3 bases and J lost 6 bases. The chain's CDR3 is CASSFQGAREQYF. The CDR3 DNA follows: TGTGCCAGCAGCTTTCAGGGGGCTCGCGAGCAGTACTTC. Filled out from reference TRBV7-2 and TRBJ2-7, the complete variable domain reads GAGVSQSPSNKVTEKGKDVELRCDPISGHTALYWYRQSLGQGLEFLIYFQGNSAPDKSGLPSDRFSAERTGGSVSTLTIQRTQQEDSAVYLCASSFQGAREQYFGPGTRLTVT.

This clonotype has more than one count but fewer than ten. The J gene is TRBJ2-7, the V gene TRBV5-1, with 9 bases lining up with TRBD1. V trimming: 5 bases; J trimming: 1 base; junction bases outside the gene matches: 13. Germline CDR1 SGHRS, CDR2 YFSETQ. CDR3 size: 17 residues. CDR3 region: CASRRGQGGSGSYEQYF. The CDR3 DNA follows: TGCGCCAGCAGGCGGGGACAGGGAGGATCGGGTTCCTACGAGCAGTACTTC.

This clonotype has a handful of counts. The chain combines TRBV19 with TRBJ2-1; the D gene is possibly TRBD1 (5 bases). The length of the CDR3 is 16 residues. Germline values: CDR1 LNHDA, CDR2 SQIVND (reference sequence). V was trimmed by 3 bases and J by 0 bases, leaving 12 bases between them. DNA of the CDR3: TGTGCCAGTAGTATCGGACAAGACAGCTCCTACAATGAGCAGTTCTTC. Protein: CASSIGQDSSYNEQFF.

This chain links TRBV20-1 with TRBJ2-1; 15 bases map to TRBD2. V gave up 6 bases and J gave up 4 bases; unmatched junction bases: 13. CDR1 and CDR2 from the germline V gene are DFQATT and SNEGSKA (reference sequence). The CDR3 loop spans 18 amino acids. This CDR3 reads CSALPGLAGGGAYNEQFF. The CDR3 DNA reads as TGCAGTGCCCTCCCGGGACTAGCGGGGGGCGGGGCTTACAATGAGCAGTTCTTC.

The chain has TRBV7-2 and TRBJ2-3, with a weak D call TRBD2 (6 bases). V lost 5 bases and J lost 0, with 21 bases in between. The germline CDR1 and CDR2 sequences are SGHTA and FQGNSA. The CDR3 is 18 residues long. The DNA of the CDR3 is TGTGCCAGCAGCCACCAACTACTAGCTATATTTAGCACAGATACGCAGTATTTT. Translated, it gives CASSHQLLAIFSTDTQYF.

This clonotype was picked up a small number of times. The chain uses TRBV24-1 and TRBJ1-5; possible D gene TRBD1, 5 bases. The V and J ends lost 4 bases and 4 bases respectively, with 10 bases between them. Per germline, CDR1 KGHDR and CDR2 SFDVKD. The CDR3 totals 14 residues. CDR3 loop: CATSEQGPNQPQHF. In DNA form, the CDR3 reads TGTGCCACCAGTGAGCAGGGACCGAATCAGCCCCAGCATTTT.